Presented here are 2 T cell receptor beta chains from one specimen sequenced in a study of shared clonotypes between healthy human individuals (dated by TCRdb to 2018 to 2020). Library method: the immunoSEQ multiplex PCR assay. The table comes from immuneACCESS by way of TCRdb, which keeps in-frame sequences with V and J called. Part of the clones is missing from these tables; in studies checked, under half for an unresolved V gene and the rest for unknown reasons. The sample table records over a million clones; approximately 96% of these occur just once. The ten largest clones represent more than 0.9% of the sample. Sequenced: naive CD4+ T cells sorted from blood. In the paper's terms, the cell subset or site label means: CD45RA+ positively selected. The receptors come from a man in his thirties or forties in good health.

For this clone: Other nucleotide sequences from this sample produce the same CDR3. The genes are TRBV18 and TRBJ1-1; TRBD1 matches at 10 bases. The CDR3 contains 14 residues. The germline CDR1 and CDR2 sequences are KGHSH and LQKENI. Unmatched junction bases numbered 2, after V lost 6 bases and J lost 1 base. Here the CDR3 reads CASSWTGGNTEAFF. The DNA for the CDR3 is TGTGCCAGCTCTTGGACAGGGGGGAACACTGAAGCTTTCTTT.

This CDR3 reads CASSERPGGTSGLGTDTQYF. The DNA for the CDR3 is TGTGCCAGCAGCGAACGACCGGGGGGGACTAGCGGTCTCGGCACAGATACGCAGTATTTT. The chain is built from TRBV7-6 and TRBJ2-3; TRBD2 matches 11 bases. With 5 bases clipped from V and 1 base from J, the junction kept 17 bases outside the gene matches. This CDR3 is built from 20 residues. CDR1 and CDR2 from the germline V gene are SGHVS and FNYEAQ.